This T cell receptor (beta chain) was observed in a study of T-cell memory formation after mild COVID-19. Study observations and caveats: The finding that pre-infection memory included some responding clones suggested that cross-reactive memory joined. The authors left the SARS-CoV-2 specificity of second-wave clones peaking on day 37 unconfirmed. CD4+ contracting clones were mainly CM and EM; CD8+ ones, EMRA.

TCRdb itself ran the 5' RACE reads through MiXCR, one entry per CDR3 protein. The table records 250,000 to 350,000 distinct CDR3 sequences, 14% of them present only once. Germline loops: CDR1 ENHRY, CDR2 SYGVKD. The CDR3 contains 11 residues. Trimming cost V 4 bases and J 7 bases, with 8 bases left between them. This clonotype was detected only a few times. Its specificity is not known. Specimen: PBMCs or a T cell subset sorted from them (not recorded which). The chain is built from TRBV10-3 and TRBJ2-7; the D is unclear. This clonotype was sampled from a man between 18 and 29 years old who had mild COVID-19 (a few samples of this study predate the infection). Cell type and time point are not known. The CDR3 reads CAISAVGEQYF. The CDR3, as DNA: TGTGCCATCAGTGCGGTAGGAGAGCAGTACTTC.